The clone carrying this T cell receptor (beta chain) was detected ten times or more. The antigen remains unidentified. The data are from a study of CD8 T cells in ankylosing spondylitis. TCRdb reprocessed the 5' RACE reads with MiXCR, giving one entry per CDR3 protein. The sample comprises some 840,000 distinct CDR3 sequences, 12% of which are singletons, and less than 0.65% rests with the top ten. Study results and caveats: Enrichment of disease-linked clones was reportedly significant in matched ankylosing spondylitis synovial fluid. What appeared characteristic of ankylosing spondylitis blood was a TCR beta motif of eight highly homologous variants.

J lost 6 bases, V lost 7 bases, and 9 bases had no gene match. The CDR3 covers 15 residues. The genes are TRBV12-3 or TRBV12-4 and TRBJ1-5; 10 bases fit TRBD1. The sample was blood, either unsorted or a sorted T cell fraction (not recorded which). The TCR sequence derives from a male donor with ankylosing spondylitis. This chain's CDR3 is CASNLGQGEGQPQHF. The CDR3 coding sequence is TGTGCCAGCAATCTTGGACAGGGGGAGGGTCAGCCCCAGCATTTT.